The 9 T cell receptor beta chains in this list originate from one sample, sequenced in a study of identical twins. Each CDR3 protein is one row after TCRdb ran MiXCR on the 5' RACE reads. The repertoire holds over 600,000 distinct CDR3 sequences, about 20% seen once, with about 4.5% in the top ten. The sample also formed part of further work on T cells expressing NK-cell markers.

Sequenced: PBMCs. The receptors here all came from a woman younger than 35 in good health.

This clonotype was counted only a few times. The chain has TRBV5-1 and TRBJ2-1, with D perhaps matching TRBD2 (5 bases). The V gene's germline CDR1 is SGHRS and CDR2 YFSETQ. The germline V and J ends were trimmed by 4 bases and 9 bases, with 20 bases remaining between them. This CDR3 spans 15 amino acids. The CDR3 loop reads CASSLEPPPSGEQFF. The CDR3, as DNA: TGCGCCAGCAGCCTGGAACCTCCCCCAAGCGGTGAGCAGTTCTTC.

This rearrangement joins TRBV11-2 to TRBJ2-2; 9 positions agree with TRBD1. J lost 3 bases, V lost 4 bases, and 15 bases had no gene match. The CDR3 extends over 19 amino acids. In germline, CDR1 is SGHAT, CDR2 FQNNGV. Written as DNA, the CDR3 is TGTGCCAGCAGCTCTCACGGGACAGGGTGGAAGGGGTACACCGGGGAGCTGTTTTTT. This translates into CASSSHGTGWKGYTGELFF.

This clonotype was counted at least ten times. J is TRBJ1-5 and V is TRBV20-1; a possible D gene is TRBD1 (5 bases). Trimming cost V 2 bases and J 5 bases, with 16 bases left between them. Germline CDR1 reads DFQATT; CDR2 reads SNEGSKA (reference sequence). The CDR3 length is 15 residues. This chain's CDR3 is CSARSSGRGHQPQHF. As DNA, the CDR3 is TGCAGTGCTAGATCTTCGGGGAGGGGACATCAGCCCCAGCATTTT.

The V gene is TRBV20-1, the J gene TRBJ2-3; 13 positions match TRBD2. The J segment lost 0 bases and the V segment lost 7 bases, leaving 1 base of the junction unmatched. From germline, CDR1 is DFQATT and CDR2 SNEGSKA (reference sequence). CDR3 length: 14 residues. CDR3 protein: CSVLAGGSTDTQYF. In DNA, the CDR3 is TGCAGTGTACTAGCGGGGGGGAGCACAGATACGCAGTATTTT.

CDR3: CASSLSTDGYGYTF. The CDR3 DNA reads as TGTGCCAGCAGCTTATCAACAGACGGGTATGGCTACACCTTC. The chain recombines TRBV11-2 with TRBJ1-2; D uncertain. V shed 2 bases and J shed 5 bases, with 12 bases lying between them. From germline, CDR1 is SGHAT and CDR2 FQNNGV. This CDR3 is 14 amino acids long.

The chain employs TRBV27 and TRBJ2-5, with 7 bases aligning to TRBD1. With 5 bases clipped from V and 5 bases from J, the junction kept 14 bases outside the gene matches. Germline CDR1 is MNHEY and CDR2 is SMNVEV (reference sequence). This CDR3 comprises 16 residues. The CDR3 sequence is CASSTTGQGGWETQYF. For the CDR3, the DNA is TGTGCCAGCAGTACGACAGGGCAGGGCGGATGGGAGACCCAGTACTTC.

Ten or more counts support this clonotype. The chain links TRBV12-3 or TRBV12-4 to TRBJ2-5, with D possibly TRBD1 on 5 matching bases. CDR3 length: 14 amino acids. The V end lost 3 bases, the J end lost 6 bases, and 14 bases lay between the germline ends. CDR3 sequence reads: CASSFGPQGKTQYF. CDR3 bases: TGTGCCAGCAGTTTCGGTCCTCAGGGCAAGACCCAGTACTTC.

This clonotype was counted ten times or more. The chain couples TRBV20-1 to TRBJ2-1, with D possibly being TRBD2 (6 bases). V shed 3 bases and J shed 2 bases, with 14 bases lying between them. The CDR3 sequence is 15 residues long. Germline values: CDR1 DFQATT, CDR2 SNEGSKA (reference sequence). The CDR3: CSASRGGEAYNEQFF. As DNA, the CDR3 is TGCAGTGCTAGCCGGGGCGGGGAGGCCTACAATGAGCAGTTCTTC.

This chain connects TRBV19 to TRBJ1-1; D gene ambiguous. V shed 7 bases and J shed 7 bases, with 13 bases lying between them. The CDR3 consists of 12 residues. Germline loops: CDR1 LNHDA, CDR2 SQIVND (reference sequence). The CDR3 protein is CASTSPTVEAFF. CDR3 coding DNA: TGTGCCAGTACCTCCCCGACCGTTGAAGCTTTCTTT.